This is a list of T cell receptor beta chains from one sample in a study of T cell repertoires in cytomegalovirus infection. No antigen has been assigned to these receptors. A single record per CDR3 protein comes from TCRdb applying MiXCR to the reads. This sample has about 24,000 distinct CDR3 sequences, with about 22% found just once. This specimen consisted of CD8+ T cells from cultured PBMCs, obtained from culture after CMV antigen stimulation. Source of these receptors: a human donor in good health (CMV status not recorded). Some clones in this sample may be carry-over from other donors' samples. CDR3s include the opening cysteine and the closing phenylalanine or tryptophan. Fields, in order: clone size, CDR3 length, D gene, J gene, V gene, CDR3 protein, CDR3 DNA. A D gene is named only where the DNA matches it firmly. Part of the rows lack a size; the others show once, few, many or a class for expanded clones.

>once|13|TRBD1|TRBJ1-2|TRBV9
CASSSDRGYGYTF
TGTGCCAGCAGCTCGGACAGGGGCTATGGCTACACCTTC
>many|16|-|TRBJ2-7|TRBV28
CASSLSLGRVNYEQYF
TGTGCCAGCAGTTTATCACTCGGCAGGGTCAATTACGAGCAGTACTTC
>few|11|-|TRBJ1-1|TRBV28
CASSFPWGAQF
TGTGCCAGCAGTTTTCCATGGGGGGCGCAATTT
>many|16|TRBD1|TRBJ2-2|TRBV19
CASSPGQDLNTGELFF
TGTGCCAGTAGCCCGGGACAGGACCTGAACACCGGGGAGCTGTTTTTT
>few|16|-|TRBJ2-1|TRBV5-6
CASSLGSGVSYNEQFF
TGTGCCAGCAGCTTGGGATCAGGGGTATCCTACAATGAGCAGTTCTTC
>-|15|TRBD1|TRBJ1-1|TRBV19
CASSIDHQGDTEAFF
TGTGCCAGTAGTATCGATCATCAGGGGGACACTGAAGCTTTCTTT
>-|15|-|TRBJ1-1|TRBV27
CASSLSGDGGTEAFF
TGTGCCAGCAGTTTATCCGGGGATGGGGGCACTGAAGCTTTCTTT
>-|18|TRBD1|TRBJ1-6|TRBV2
CASSFDRGPSNGNSPLHF
TGTGCCAGCAGTTTCGACAGGGGGCCCTCGAATGGCAATTCACCCCTCCACTTT
>many|14|TRBD1|TRBJ1-1|TRBV27
CASSINRGNTEAFF
TGTGCCAGCAGTATAAACAGGGGGAACACTGAAGCTTTCTTT
>-|15|-|TRBJ2-2|TRBV7-6
CASSLSGIETGELFF
TGTGCCAGCAGCTTATCAGGGATCGAGACCGGGGAGCTGTTTTTT